The present entry profiles one T cell receptor beta chain with its context. This receptor's antigen is unknown. No base-level quality is on record; no much larger clone is a single base apart. The library was built by means of PCR. Sequencing instrument: NextSeq 500. Bulk TCR libraries were made following a previously described method, with the TCR primers given in Table S5. Total RNA was purified with the Qiagen AllPrep DNA/RNA kit. Before analysis, reads from multiple sequencing runs of the same library were pooled. On the authors' methods: Reads were retained only if an exact TCR constant sequence was present, and the retained reads were trimmed to 150 nt and grouped according to their 12-nt molecular barcodes. Reads in each barcode group were sub-clustered using a 15% Levenshtein threshold, and a quality-weighted consensus sequence was built for each RNA molecule. Non-functional sequences were discarded, and so were lower-count sequences lying one edit away from another sequence. Based on a fit of two negative binomial distributions, barcode sub-clusters having less than 20% of the maximum read count were discarded. TCRdb trimmed the raw reads at Q25, called clones with MiXCR and kept productive beta chains. Rows with a matching CDR3 protein are joined into one entry that keeps the most common DNA and genes. The V and J calls come from TCRdb's annotation, not from the publication. The sample profile shows 460,000 or so distinct CDR3 sequences; 25% of them were found once. The ten largest clones add up to around 0.8% of the sample.

The entry originates in a study of molecular identifiers for immune sequencing clone quantification (dated by TCRdb to 2017 to 2018). Regarding the study in general: For a replicate experiment, RNA from roughly 20,000 or 100,000 naive CD8 T cells was divided into five aliquots, and four of the five aliquots were sequenced. This methods study benchmarked molecular-identifier clustering-based TCR repertoire sequencing (MIDCIRS) and TCR RNA copy counting, using CD8 T cells to do so. Study-level results and caveats: Modeling indicated roughly 3.3 TCR RNA copies recovered per cell, compared with around 9.8 by digital PCR, which implies a capture efficiency of approximately 31%. Clones above 20 RNA copies held over 99% of molecules in CMV-specific effector cells but under 1% in naive cells. The naive libraries included spiked-in Jurkat TCR RNA (about nine copies' worth), and this Jurkat TCR RNA is not part of the donor repertoire. The sizes of highly expanded clones could end up underestimated when identical TCR molecules share a barcode. When barcode sub-clustering was left out, chimeric consensus sequences inflated TCR diversity, with chimeras reaching as high as 47%. Spiked-in Jurkat TCR RNA equal to a single cell's worth was reported to be detectable even within 1,100,000 naive CD8 T cells.

Trimming takes 1 base from V and 4 bases from J, and the germline ends sit 13 bases apart. Looking up the germline V gene (reference sequence) yields CDR1 MNHEY and CDR2 SMNVEV. Reading from cysteine to phenylalanine, the CDR3 counts 15 amino acids. Here the CDR3 DNA is all that survives: 45 bases in frame from base 1. Naive CD8 T cell libraries were made from about 21,000 to 970,000 sorted cells using 10%, 30% or 50% of purified RNA. Naive CD8 T cells were FACS-sorted as CD8+CD4-CCR7+CD45RA+ on a BD FACSAria II into RLT Plus buffer. To test detection sensitivity, Jurkat RNA equivalent to more than 8 TCR copies was spiked into samples of roughly 17,000-1,000,000 naive CD8 T cells. CD8 T cells were enriched with RosetteSep CD8+ T Cell Enrichment Cocktail and Ficoll-Paque, followed by ACK red cell lysis.

The clonotype originates from a human donor in good health. Some libraries in this study had Jurkat cell RNA spiked in. The sequence links TRBV27 to TRBJ2-5; the best D guess is TRBD2, with 6 bases matching. The sample taken for sequencing was naive CD8+ T cells from blood, with Jurkat cell RNA spiked in. The intended sense of this specimen's cell subset or site label: FACS-sorted CD8+CD4-CCR7+CD45RA+ naive T cells. The base sequence is TGTGCCAGCAGTTTATTGGGGGGTGGCCGAGAGACCCAGTACTTC. Its protein product is CASSLLGGGRETQYF.